The 10 T cell receptor beta chains below all came from one sample that was sequenced in a study of T cell responses to AZD1222 COVID-19 vaccine. Clones were sequenced by immunoSEQ multiplex PCR, and TCRdb holds only the in-frame ones, with some missing. The data show 100,000 to 150,000 clones, 88% seen once. Specimen: peripheral blood, collected on day 0 of AZD1222 vaccination. These receptors originate from an adult in good health.

This chain uses TRBV6-5 with TRBJ1-6, with TRBD1 matching 8 bases. The CDR3 runs to 15 residues. The J segment lost 6 bases and the V segment lost 5 bases, leaving 6 bases of the junction unmatched. Looked up from germline, CDR1 is MNHEY and CDR2 is SVGAGI. The CDR3 sequence is CASSPRDRLNSPLHF. As DNA, the CDR3 is TGTGCCAGCAGTCCCCGGGACAGGCTTAATTCACCCCTCCACTTT.

This chain links TRBV3-1 (or the pseudogene TRBV3-2) with TRBJ2-1; TRBD2 agrees at 13 bases. V was pared by 0 bases and J by 7 bases, with 12 bases of the junction left unmatched. The CDR3 length is 19 residues. Germline V gene lookup returns CDR1 LGHDT and CDR2 YNNKEL (reference sequence). The CDR3 protein is CASSQDLWTSGSRRNEQFF. As DNA, the CDR3 is TGTGCCAGCAGCCAAGATTTGTGGACTAGCGGGAGTAGAAGGAATGAGCAGTTCTTC.

The V gene is TRBV15, the J gene TRBJ1-5; D is possibly TRBD1 (6 bases). Trimming removed 3 bases at V and 6 bases at J, with 15 bases between. CDR1 and CDR2 (germline): LNHNV, YYDKDF (reference sequence). The CDR3 runs to 15 residues. CDR3 DNA sequence: TGTGCCACCAGCAGGGAGGGGGGGGTCCCTCAGCCCCAGCATTTT. Amino acid sequence: CATSREGGVPQPQHF.

The V call is TRBV6-6, the J call TRBJ1-2; D is ambiguous. Trimming stripped 4 bases from V and 6 bases from J, with 12 bases between. CDR1 is MNHNY and CDR2 is SVGAGI in the germline V gene (reference sequence). This CDR3 spans 13 amino acids. CDR3 nucleotides: TGTGCCAGCAGTTTCGACACAGCCAATGGCTACACCTTC. Protein sequence: CASSFDTANGYTF.

The gene calls are TRBV7-3 and TRBJ2-1, with 7 bases that match TRBD1. The CDR3 totals 15 residues. The V gene end was trimmed by 2 bases and the J gene end by 2 bases; junction bases not matched to a gene: 3. Per germline, CDR1 SGHTA and CDR2 FQGTGA. The chain's CDR3 is CASSLLQGAYNEQFF. CDR3 DNA sequence: TGTGCCAGCAGCTTACTGCAGGGGGCCTACAATGAGCAGTTCTTC. The entire variable domain, with the rest obtained from reference TRBV7-3 and TRBJ2-1, is as follows: GAGVSQTPSNKVTEKGKYVELRCDPISGHTALYWYRQSLGQGPEFLIYFQGTGAADDSGLPNDRFFAVRPEGSVSTLKIQRTERGDSAVYLCASSLLQGAYNEQFFGPGTRLTVL.

This clone was observed once. The chain employs TRBV27 and TRBJ1-1, with D possibly TRBD1 on 5 matching bases. Germline V gene sequence: CDR1 MNHEY, CDR2 SMNVEV (reference sequence). V was pared by 8 bases and J by 6 bases, with 13 bases between. There are 12 residues in the CDR3. DNA of the CDR3: TGTGCCAGCGGGGACGAGGGAGCTGAAGCTTTCTTT. This codes for CASGDEGAEAFF.

J is TRBJ2-7 and V is TRBV10-1, with a tentative D call TRBD2 (5 bases). The germline V gene has CDR1 WNHNN and CDR2 SYGVQD (reference sequence). V was cut by 0 bases and J by 6 bases, with 9 bases left in between. The CDR3 has 13 residues. The chain's CDR3 is CASSESGLREQYF. The CDR3 bases are TGCGCCAGCAGTGAGTCAGGACTCCGCGAGCAGTACTTC.

This clone has only a few counts. J is TRBJ2-1 and V is TRBV7-2; 8 positions match TRBD2. J was trimmed by 7 bases and V by 5 bases; bases with no gene match: 10. The CDR3 runs to 15 residues. Germline V gene lookup returns CDR1 SGHTA and CDR2 FQGNSA. The CDR3 coding sequence is TGTGCCAGCAGCCCCCTTAGCGGGAAGGGGAATGAGCAGTTCTTC. The encoded protein is CASSPLSGKGNEQFF. The whole variable domain, filled in from reference TRBV7-2 and TRBJ2-1, reads GAGVSQSPSNKVTEKGKDVELRCDPISGHTALYWYRQSLGQGLEFLIYFQGNSAPDKSGLPSDRFSAERTGGSVSTLTIQRTQQEDSAVYLCASSPLSGKGNEQFFGPGTRLTVL.

The CDR3 sequence: CASSLGTDSPLHF. In DNA form, the CDR3 reads TGTGCCAGCAGCTTAGGGACGGATTCACCCCTCCACTTT. V and J are TRBV11-2 and TRBJ1-6; D not resolved. The CDR3 totals 13 residues. Trimming took off 1 base at V and 8 bases at J, with 6 bases between the two ends. The germline CDR1 and CDR2 sequences are SGHAT and FQNNGV. Full variable domain (rest looked up from reference TRBV11-2 and TRBJ1-6): EAGVAQSPRYKIIEKRQSVAFWCNPISGHATLYWYQQILGQGPKLLIQFQNNGVVDDSQLPKDRFSAERLKGVDSTLKIQPAKLEDSAVYLCASSLGTDSPLHFGNGTRLTVT.

J is TRBJ1-3 and V is TRBV6-5; D call uncertain. CDR1 and CDR2 (germline): MNHEY, SVGAGI. The CDR3 totals 15 residues. V was pared by 8 bases and J by 0 bases, with 14 bases between. The CDR3 sequence: CASVGQLYSGNTIYF. The CDR3 DNA follows: TGTGCCAGCGTGGGTCAGTTGTACTCTGGAAACACCATATATTTT.